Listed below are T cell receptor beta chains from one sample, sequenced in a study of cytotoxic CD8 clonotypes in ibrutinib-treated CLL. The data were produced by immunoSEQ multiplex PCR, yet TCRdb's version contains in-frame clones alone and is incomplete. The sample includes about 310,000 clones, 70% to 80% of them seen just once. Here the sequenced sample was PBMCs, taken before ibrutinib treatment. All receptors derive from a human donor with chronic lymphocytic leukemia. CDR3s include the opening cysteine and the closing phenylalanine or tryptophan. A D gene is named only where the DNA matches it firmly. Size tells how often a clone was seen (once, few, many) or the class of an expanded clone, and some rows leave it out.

CASRYPSENTGELFF	TGCGCCAGCAGATATCCTAGCGAGAACACCGGGGAGCTGTTTTTT	.	.	TRBV5-1	TRBJ2-2
CASSQATLRKQYF	TGTGCCAGCAGCCAAGCAACCCTCAGGAAGCAGTACTTC	.	few	TRBV14	TRBJ2-7
CASGIRDQEETQYF	TGTGCTAGTGGTATCCGGGACCAGGAAGAGACCCAGTACTTC	.	.	TRBV12-5	TRBJ2-5
CASSISRAPTQTQHF	TGTGCCAGCAGCATATCGAGGGCCCCTACTCAAACCCAGCATTTT	.	.	TRBV6-5	TRBJ1-5
CASSIDTAGSNYGYTF	TGTGCCAGTAGTATAGACACAGCCGGATCTAACTATGGCTACACCTTC	.	.	TRBV19	TRBJ1-2
CATSRGLAGDGAGELFF	TGTGCCACCAGCAGAGGACTAGCGGGAGATGGGGCCGGGGAGCTGTTTTTT	TRBD2	once	TRBV15	TRBJ2-2
CASSPAGELNEQFF	TGTGCCAGCAGTCCAGCGGGAGAATTGAATGAGCAGTTCTTC	TRBD2	.	TRBV28	TRBJ2-1
CASSLLAGIAYEQYF	TGTGCCAGCAGCTTATTAGCGGGAATAGCCTACGAGCAGTACTTC	TRBD2	.	TRBV7-2	TRBJ2-7
CAYFSGRANEQFF	TGTGCCTACTTTAGCGGGAGGGCGAATGAGCAGTTCTTC	TRBD2	.	TRBV30	TRBJ2-1
CASSPGPSYEQYF	TGCGCCAGCAGCCCGGGTCCCTCCTACGAGCAGTACTTC	.	.	TRBV4-3	TRBJ2-7
CASSVSQGKGRETQYF	TGTGCCAGCAGCGTTTCCCAGGGGAAGGGGAGGGAGACCCAGTACTTC	.	.	TRBV9	TRBJ2-5
CASSHQNTEAFF	TGTGCCAGTAGTCATCAGAACACTGAAGCTTTCTTT	.	.	TRBV19	TRBJ1-1
CASSDGTTRKETQYF	TGTGCCAGCAGTGACGGGACTACGAGGAAAGAGACCCAGTACTTC	TRBD2	few	TRBV25-1	TRBJ2-5
CAWSALAGLDTQYF	TGTGCCTGGAGCGCACTAGCGGGACTAGATACGCAGTATTTT	TRBD2	.	TRBV30	TRBJ2-3
CASSQPDRGSRYGYTF	TGTGCCAGCAGCCAGCCCGACAGGGGATCGAGGTATGGCTACACCTTC	TRBD1	.	TRBV4-2	TRBJ1-2
CASSRKTGLLLETQYF	TGCGCCAGCAGCCGAAAGACAGGGTTGTTACTGGAGACCCAGTACTTC	TRBD1	.	TRBV5-1	TRBJ2-5
CASSRQGGSGNQPQHF	TGCGCCAGCAGCCGACAGGGGGGGAGTGGCAATCAGCCCCAGCATTTT	TRBD1	.	TRBV10-2	TRBJ1-5
CASSIGARHRVGNEQFF	TGTGCCAGTAGTATAGGAGCTCGTCACAGGGTCGGCAATGAGCAGTTCTTC	.	.	TRBV19	TRBJ2-1
CASSPRQGGYEQYF	TGTGCCAGCAGCCCTCGACAGGGGGGCTACGAGCAGTACTTC	TRBD1	.	TRBV7-9	TRBJ2-7
CAPTPDRVAHEQYF	TGTGCCCCCACCCCGGACAGGGTCGCCCACGAGCAGTACTTC	TRBD1	.	TRBV30	TRBJ2-7
CASSPPGWSEQYF	TGTGCCAGCAGCCCTCCGGGGTGGAGCGAGCAGTACTTC	.	.	TRBV7-8	TRBJ2-7
CASSQDRGKAGELFF	TGTGCCAGCAGCCAAGACAGGGGAAAAGCCGGGGAGCTGTTTTTT	.	.	TRBV4-2	TRBJ2-2
CASSEWRDPGELFF	TGTGCCAGCAGTGAATGGAGGGATCCCGGGGAGCTGTTTTTT	.	once	TRBV25-1	TRBJ2-2
CASSPPTGAEKLFF	TGTGCCAGCTCACCACCCACAGGGGCTGAAAAACTGTTTTTT	TRBD1	.	TRBV18	TRBJ1-4